What follows are 22 T cell receptor beta chains derived from one specimen sequenced in a study of cytomegalovirus exposure and HLA in healthy donors. PCR used 60 Vbeta primers and 13 Jbeta primers. The protocol was immunoSEQ multiplex PCR, while the TCRdb copy is restricted to in-frame clones and leaves out a portion. The data hold around 140,000 clones, with 60% to 85% observed a single time. Sequencing was performed on PBMCs. The receptors were sampled from a man aged 40-55 years in good health and CMV-seronegative.

The sample holds many counts of this clone. V and J are TRBV6-1 and TRBJ1-3; D remains ambiguous. There are 15 residues in the CDR3. V was cut by 3 bases and J by 1 base, with 10 bases left in between. From germline, CDR1 is MNHNS and CDR2 SASEGT. The CDR3 DNA sequence: TGTGCCAGCAGTGAGGAGGGAGCGTCTGGAAACACCATATATTTT. Encoded protein: CASSEEGASGNTIYF.

As regards this clone: Other nucleotide sequences from this sample produce the same CDR3. V usage is TRBV5-1 and J usage is TRBJ2-1, with 10 bases identical to TRBD2. CDR1 and CDR2 from the germline V gene are SGHRS and YFSETQ. The CDR3 length is 15 residues. J lost 9 bases, V lost 4 bases, and 10 bases had no gene match. CDR3 protein: CASSLEVAGGGEQFF. Written as DNA, the CDR3 is TGCGCCAGCAGCCTGGAAGTAGCGGGAGGTGGTGAGCAGTTCTTC.

The J gene is TRBJ1-1, the V gene TRBV6-1, with no clear D. Trimming removed 7 bases at V and 2 bases at J, with 5 bases between. This CDR3 contains 11 residues. Germline CDR1 MNHNS, CDR2 SASEGT. As DNA, the CDR3 is TGTGCCAGCACACAAAACACTGAAGCTTTCTTT. As protein: CASTQNTEAFF.

The chain is built from TRBV28 and TRBJ2-7, with 12 bases aligning to TRBD1. The CDR3 consists of 16 residues. Germline V lookup: CDR1 MDHEN, CDR2 SYDVKM. V gave up 7 bases and J gave up 4 bases; unmatched junction bases: 11. The CDR3 loop is CASTTLGTGGGYEQYF. CDR3 nucleotide sequence: TGTGCCAGCACTACACTAGGGACAGGGGGCGGGTACGAGCAGTACTTC.

This clone was seen only once. The chain links TRBV6-5 to TRBJ1-1; D call uncertain. The germline V and J ends were trimmed by 2 bases and 12 bases, with 19 bases remaining between them. Germline lookup yields CDR1 MNHEY and CDR2 SVGAGI. The CDR3 length is 14 residues. The CDR3 coding sequence is TGTGCCAGCAGTTACGACGAGGGCCCTCGAGGGTCTTTCTTT. Translated, it gives CASSYDEGPRGSFF.

J is TRBJ2-1 and V is TRBV5-6, with 8 bases that match TRBD2. Germline assignment: CDR1 SGHDT and CDR2 YYEEEE. The CDR3 consists of 17 residues. With 4 bases clipped from V and 0 bases from J, the junction kept 9 bases outside the gene matches. Here the CDR3 reads CASSENVAGSSYNEQFF. The CDR3 nucleotides are TGTGCCAGCAGCGAAAACGTAGCGGGAAGCTCCTACAATGAGCAGTTCTTC.

V is TRBV28 and J is TRBJ2-3; weak D call: TRBD1 (6 bases). V lost 3 bases to trimming and J lost 3 bases, with 10 bases between them. Germline CDR1 reads MDHEN; CDR2 reads SYDVKM. CDR3 length equals 14 residues. The CDR3 region is CASSFLRGTDTQYF. The CDR3 DNA reads TGTGCCAGCAGTTTCCTCAGGGGAACAGATACGCAGTATTTT. Full variable domain (missing parts from reference TRBV28 and TRBJ2-3): DVKVTQSSRYLVKRTGEKVFLECVQDMDHENMFWYRQDPGLGLRLIYFSYDVKMKEKGDIPEGYSVSREKKERFSLILESASTNQTSMYLCASSFLRGTDTQYFGPGTRLTVL.

The V gene is TRBV7-8, the J gene TRBJ2-2; 8 bases agree with TRBD1. The ends lost 2 bases at V and 2 bases at J; junction bases unmatched: 1. In germline, CDR1 is SGHVS, CDR2 FQNEAQ. The CDR3 runs 15 residues. The CDR3 nucleotides are TGTGCCAGCAGCTTACAGGGGGCAAACACCGGGGAGCTGTTTTTT. Protein product: CASSLQGANTGELFF.

This clone was seen more than once but under ten times. This rearrangement joins TRBV19 to TRBJ2-6; no clear D. V gave up 5 bases and J gave up 4 bases, with 3 bases separating them. The CDR3 sequence is 12 residues long. Looked up from germline, CDR1 is LNHDA and CDR2 is SQIVND (reference sequence). Written as DNA, the CDR3 is TGTGCCAGTAGTCCGGGGGCCAACGTCCTGACTTTC. This gives the protein CASSPGANVLTF.

The chain has TRBV2 and TRBJ2-1; 12 nucleotides line up with TRBD2. The germline V gene encodes CDR1 SNHLY and CDR2 FYNNEI. The CDR3 sequence is 15 residues long. The V and J ends lost 6 bases and 7 bases, in that order; junction bases with no gene match: 7. The CDR3 spells CASSSTSGRSNEQFF. DNA for the CDR3: TGTGCCAGCAGCTCGACTAGCGGGAGATCGAATGAGCAGTTCTTC.

The rearrangement uses TRBV5-1 and TRBJ2-1; TRBD1 is a possible D gene (6 bases). V gave up 4 bases and J gave up 6 bases, with 11 bases separating them. The CDR3 extends over 13 amino acids. Germline CDR1 reads SGHRS; CDR2 reads YFSETQ. CDR3 amino acids: CASSPTGFNEQFF. Here the CDR3 DNA reads TGCGCCAGCAGCCCCACAGGGTTCAATGAGCAGTTCTTC.

A note on this clone: Sequence at one end of the junction differs from germline and may be a read error. The V gene is TRBV27, the J gene TRBJ2-7; possibly TRBD2 for D (6 bases). Germline values: CDR1 MNHEY, CDR2 SMNVEV (reference sequence). The CDR3 has 14 residues. The CDR3 DNA sequence: TGTGCCAGCAGTTCGCTAGGGGACTCCTACGAGCAGCACTTC. This gives the protein CASSSLGDSYEQHF.

J is TRBJ1-5 and V is TRBV19, with unresolved D. Germline V gene sequence: CDR1 LNHDA, CDR2 SQIVND (reference sequence). This CDR3 is 13 amino acids long. V lost 3 bases and J lost 7, with 10 bases in between. As DNA, the CDR3 is TGTGCCAGTAGTATCACGGCGGGACAGCCCCAGCATTTT. This sequence encodes CASSITAGQPQHF.

The V gene is TRBV9, the J gene TRBJ2-5; 8 bases fit TRBD2. The length of the CDR3 is 16 residues. Germline assignment: CDR1 SGDLS and CDR2 YYNGEE. Germline trimming cut 4 bases from V and 5 bases from J; bases unmatched to any gene: 13. The CDR3 spells CASSISGTRIAETQYF. CDR3 nucleotides: TGTGCCAGCAGCATCTCCGGGACTAGAATAGCCGAGACCCAGTACTTC.

This clone has only a few counts. This sequence joins TRBV7-9 and TRBJ1-1; no definite D call. Germline V gene lookup returns CDR1 SEHNR and CDR2 FQNEAQ (reference sequence). Trimming cost V 5 bases and J 0 bases, with 13 bases left between them. The CDR3 runs 15 residues. The CDR3 reads CASSTWEEMNTEAFF. Written as DNA, the CDR3 is TGTGCCAGCAGCACCTGGGAGGAGATGAACACTGAAGCTTTCTTT.

V is TRBV7-3 and J is TRBJ2-7; TRBD1 agrees at 10 bases. Germline assignment: CDR1 SGHTA and CDR2 FQGTGA. Trimming took 5 bases from V and 6 from J; bases not matched to a gene: 10. CDR3 length: 15 residues. This chain's CDR3 is CASSPTGGGVAEQYF. The DNA for the CDR3 is TGTGCCAGCAGCCCGACAGGGGGCGGGGTAGCCGAGCAGTACTTC.

The V gene is TRBV15, the J gene TRBJ2-7, with D possibly matching TRBD2 (6 bases). The CDR3 spans 14 residues. V gave up 1 base and J gave up 8 bases, with 15 bases separating them. Germline V gene data show CDR1 as LNHNV and CDR2 as YYDKDF (reference sequence). CDR3 DNA: TGTGCCACCAGCAGAGGCCCCGGGGCGGGACAGCAGTACTTC. Translated, it gives CATSRGPGAGQQYF.

This clone was counted only a few times. This chain links TRBV7-2 with TRBJ2-3; 10 bases align to TRBD2. This CDR3 region has 13 residues. The V gene end was trimmed by 1 base and the J gene end by 13 bases; junction bases not matched to a gene: 5. Germline CDR1 and CDR2: SGHTA and FQGNSA. This CDR3 is CASSLERSGGKYF. The DNA for the CDR3 is TGTGCCAGCAGCTTAGAGCGTAGCGGGGGGAAGTATTTT.

The J gene is TRBJ2-7, the V gene TRBV7-9, with TRBD2 as a possible D gene (5 bases). The germline V gene encodes CDR1 SEHNR and CDR2 FQNEAQ (reference sequence). The germline V and J ends were trimmed by 5 bases and 3 bases, with 11 bases remaining between them. This CDR3 contains 13 residues. DNA of the CDR3: TGTGCCAGCAGCACAAGACGGGACTACGAGCAGTACTTC. Amino acid sequence: CASSTRRDYEQYF.

This sequence joins TRBV2 and TRBJ2-5; possible D gene TRBD2, 6 bases. With 4 bases removed from V and 4 bases from J, the gap between germline ends came to 10 bases. CDR1 and CDR2 from the germline V gene are SNHLY and FYNNEI. The CDR3 is 13 amino acids. CDR3 in DNA: TGTGCCAGCAGTGGGGGGGTAGGAGAGACCCAGTACTTC. Residues: CASSGGVGETQYF. Complete variable domain (other parts from reference TRBV2 and TRBJ2-5): EPEVTQTPSHQVTQMGQEVILRCVPISNHLYFYWYRQILGQKVEFLVSFYNNEISEKSEIFDDQFSVERPDGSNFTLKIRSTKLEDSAMYFCASSGGVGETQYFGPGTRLLVL.

The chain employs TRBV9 and TRBJ2-1; TRBD2 might be the D (5 bases). V lost 4 bases to trimming and J lost 4 bases, with 15 bases between them. Per germline, CDR1 SGDLS and CDR2 YYNGEE. The CDR3 has 15 residues. CDR3 sequence (DNA): TGTGCCAGCAGCCCCGGACTGAATACATACAATGAGCAGTTCTTC. Protein product: CASSPGLNTYNEQFF. The full variable domain, its missing parts supplied by reference TRBV9 and TRBJ2-1, is DSGVTQTPKHLITATGQRVTLRCSPRSGDLSVYWYQQSLDQGLQFLIQYYNGEERAKGNILERFSAQQFPDLHSELNLSSLELGDSALYFCASSPGLNTYNEQFFGPGTRLTVL.

The chain couples TRBV28 to TRBJ2-7; 10 bases fit TRBD1. Losses at the gene ends were 2 bases for V and 2 bases for J; bases not matched to a gene: 3. There are 15 residues in the CDR3. Germline V CDR1 and CDR2: MDHEN, SYDVKM. CDR3 DNA sequence: TGTGCCAGCAGTTTAGGTGGGACAGGGGCCTACGAGCAGTACTTC. This gives the protein CASSLGGTGAYEQYF.